This entry lists 12 T cell receptor beta chains sequenced from one sample in a study of a mutant IDH1 vaccine in newly diagnosed glioma. Time point in this sample: week 23, last vaccination. The investigators gave 300 ug of mutant IDH1 20-mer peptide in each vaccine dose, together with topical imiquimod. Their antigens are not known. Only in-frame clones appear in the TCRdb table, and some are missing; sequencing was by immunoSEQ multiplex PCR. The profile covers 55,000 or so clones, with 80% appearing a single time and under 8% taken by the ten largest. This specimen was PBMCs, taken from a glioma patient whose treatment included an IDH1 peptide vaccine. These receptors were taken from a middle-aged man with glioma.

This chain connects TRBV18 to TRBJ2-7, with 7 positions matching TRBD1. Looked up from germline, CDR1 is KGHSH and CDR2 is LQKENI. The CDR3 has 17 amino acids. J gave up 3 bases and V 1 base, and 12 bases lay outside the gene matches. CDR3 nucleotides: TGTGCCAGCTCACCACGACTTCCGACAGGGACAAGCTACGAGCAGTACTTC. This gives the protein CASSPRLPTGTSYEQYF.

In its sample, this clone was seen once. The chain couples TRBV6-5 to TRBJ2-7; TRBD1 aligns across 8 bases. The CDR3 loop spans 14 amino acids. The V segment lost 5 bases and the J segment 4 bases; nucleotides outside the gene matches: 7. Germline loops: CDR1 MNHEY, CDR2 SVGAGI. CDR3: CASSRGQGIYEQYF. The CDR3 coding sequence is TGTGCCAGCAGTCGCGGACAGGGAATTTACGAGCAGTACTTC.

V gene TRBV7-9 combines with J gene TRBJ2-2; possibly TRBD1 or TRBD2 for D (6 bases each). CDR3 size: 15 residues. Germline CDR1 and CDR2: SEHNR and FQNEAQ (reference sequence). V gave up 7 bases and J gave up 2 bases, with 14 bases separating them. CDR3 sequence reads: CASTGRGLNTGELFF. Here the CDR3 DNA reads TGTGCCAGCACGGGTCGGGGGCTTAACACCGGGGAGCTGTTTTTT.

The chain joins TRBV2 to TRBJ1-1; D is possibly TRBD1 (6 bases). This CDR3 region has 17 residues. Germline V lookup: CDR1 SNHLY, CDR2 FYNNEI. Trimming left V 3 bases short and J 0 bases short, with 17 bases between. The CDR3: CASSDPDRPTLNTEAFF. CDR3 bases: TGTGCCAGCAGTGATCCCGACAGGCCAACGCTGAACACTGAAGCTTTCTTT.

The rearrangement links TRBV6-5 to TRBJ1-2; D is undetermined. Germline lookup yields CDR1 MNHEY and CDR2 SVGAGI. V lost 6 bases and J 0 bases, leaving 8 bases between the germline ends. CDR3 length equals 13 residues. The CDR3 DNA reads as TGTGCCAGCAGCCGCCGCGCTAACTATGGCTACACCTTC. It yields the protein CASSRRANYGYTF.

The chain carries TRBV6-5 and TRBJ2-5; D gene unclear. V was pared by 4 bases and J by 4 bases, with 13 bases between. The CDR3 covers 14 residues. Looked up from germline, CDR1 is MNHEY and CDR2 is SVGAGI. CDR3 coding DNA: TGTGCCAGCAGTTCCCTGCTGGGTGGAGAGACCCAGTACTTC. Protein: CASSSLLGGETQYF.

This clone was seen only once. The rearrangement links TRBV5-1 to TRBJ1-1; TRBD1 is a possible D gene (6 bases). The V gene's germline CDR1 is SGHRS and CDR2 YFSETQ. Trimming cost V 5 bases and J 0 bases, with 17 bases left between them. This CDR3 has 16 amino acids. The CDR3 DNA reads as TGCGCCAGCAGTCCCAAGGCGGCAGGGGTGAACACTGAAGCTTTCTTT. It yields the protein CASSPKAAGVNTEAFF.

The chain couples TRBV13 to TRBJ1-6, with D possibly matching TRBD1 (6 bases). The V end was cut by 5 bases, the J end by 7 bases, with 15 bases between. In germline, CDR1 is PRHDT, CDR2 FYEKMQ (reference sequence). CDR3 length equals 15 residues. The CDR3: CASSEQGRGNSPLHF. In DNA, the CDR3 is TGTGCCAGCAGCGAACAGGGTAGGGGCAATTCACCCCTCCACTTT.

The V gene is TRBV7-9, the J gene TRBJ1-4; D gene uncertain. Trimming left V 5 bases short and J 3 bases short, with 13 bases between. In germline, CDR1 is SEHNR, CDR2 FQNEAQ (reference sequence). This CDR3 is built from 15 residues. CDR3 region: CASSLVPAPNEKLFF. The CDR3 coding sequence is TGTGCCAGCAGCCTTGTCCCAGCGCCTAATGAAAAACTGTTTTTT.

This rearrangement joins TRBV28 to TRBJ1-5; 7 nucleotides agree with TRBD1. The CDR3 consists of 14 residues. Losses at the gene ends were 6 bases for V and 9 bases for J; bases not matched to a gene: 11. Germline V gene data show CDR1 as MDHEN and CDR2 as SYDVKM. The CDR3 is CASRRTGPGWPQHF. The CDR3 DNA reads TGTGCCAGCAGGAGGACAGGACCTGGATGGCCCCAGCATTTT.

V usage is TRBV6-5 and J usage is TRBJ1-1; 8 nucleotides align to TRBD1. Germline trimming cut 7 bases from V and 6 bases from J; bases unmatched to any gene: 13. The CDR3 contains 15 residues. CDR1 and CDR2 from the germline V gene are MNHEY and SVGAGI. The CDR3 coding sequence is TGTGCCAGCACCCCGACAGGGGTAAGAAGAGCTGAAGCTTTCTTT. Protein product: CASTPTGVRRAEAFF.

The chain carries TRBV6-5 and TRBJ2-1, with D perhaps TRBD2 (7 bases). This CDR3 is built from 16 residues. Per the germline V gene, CDR1 is MNHEY and CDR2 is SVGAGI. Trimming removed 2 bases from V and 3 bases from J, with 14 bases in between. The CDR3 here is CASSYGQGRVYNEQFF. The CDR3 nucleotides read TGTGCCAGCAGTTACGGGCAGGGGAGGGTCTACAATGAGCAGTTCTTC.